This record looks at one TCR beta chain sequence and its context. The data are from a study of blood T cell repertoires in COVID-19. Study context: From the United States, Italy and Spain came samples of acute and convalescent COVID-19.

Sequencing was performed with immunoSEQ multiplex PCR; in TCRdb, only in-frame clones are kept and a portion is missing. The repertoire holds about 150,000 clones, with approximately 88% as singletons. CDR1 is SGHVS and CDR2 is FQNEAQ in the germline V gene. This CDR3 comprises 15 residues. V gave up 5 bases and J gave up 6 bases; unmatched junction bases: 9. In assigning cohorts, the study relied on participant-reported clinical history. The chain combines TRBV7-8 with TRBJ2-3, with 9 bases identical to TRBD2. The sequence derives from a man in his 70s who had been exposed to COVID-19. The sequenced sample was PBMCs or T cells enriched from blood (not recorded which). Written as DNA, the CDR3 is TGTGCCAGCAGCCCGCGGGGGGGCCAACAGGATACGCAGTATTTT. Translation: CASSPRGGQQDTQYF.